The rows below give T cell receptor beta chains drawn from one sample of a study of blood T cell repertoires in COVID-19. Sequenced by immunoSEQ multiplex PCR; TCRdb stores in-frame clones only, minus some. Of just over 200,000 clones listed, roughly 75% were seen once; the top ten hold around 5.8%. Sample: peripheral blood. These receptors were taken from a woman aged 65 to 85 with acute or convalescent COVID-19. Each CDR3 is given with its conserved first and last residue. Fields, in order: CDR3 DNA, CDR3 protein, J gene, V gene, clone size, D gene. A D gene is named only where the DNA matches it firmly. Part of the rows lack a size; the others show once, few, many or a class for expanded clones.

DNA: TGTGCCAGCAGCTCCGGGACTAGCACCGGGGAGCTGTTTTTT
CDR3: CASSSGTSTGELFF
J: TRBJ2-2
V: TRBV7-2
size: once
D: TRBD2

DNA: TGTGCCAGCAGCTGGACAGGTCATGATGAAGCTTTCTTT
CDR3: CASSWTGHDEAFF
J: TRBJ1-1
V: TRBV5-6
size: -
D: TRBD1

DNA: TGTGCCAGCAGTTACTCTGGCGGATCCTACGAGCAGTACTTC
CDR3: CASSYSGGSYEQYF
J: TRBJ2-7
V: TRBV6-5
size: -
D: -

DNA: TGTGCCAGCAGCACCCTCGGCGGGGGATCGGGTCAGCCCCAGCATTTT
CDR3: CASSTLGGGSGQPQHF
J: TRBJ1-5
V: TRBV27
size: -
D: -

DNA: TGTGCCAGCAGCCAAGGAGACAGGGGTTCCACTGAAGCTTTCTTT
CDR3: CASSQGDRGSTEAFF
J: TRBJ1-1
V: TRBV3-1/TRBV3-2
size: few
D: TRBD1

DNA: TGTGCCAGCAGCTTGGAGGGCAGGGCTGGTGGTACTTTCTTT
CDR3: CASSLEGRAGGTFF
J: TRBJ1-1
V: TRBV5-8
size: few
D: -

DNA: TGCGCCAGCAGCAAAGGGACTACTTTCGACGAGCAGTACTTC
CDR3: CASSKGTTFDEQYF
J: TRBJ2-7
V: TRBV5-1
size: -
D: TRBD2

DNA: TGCAGTGTCGGCCAGGACACTGAAGCTTTCTTT
CDR3: CSVGQDTEAFF
J: TRBJ1-1
V: TRBV20-1
size: once
D: -

DNA: TGTGCCAGCACACCGGGACAGGGGGCCTACGAGCAGTACTTC
CDR3: CASTPGQGAYEQYF
J: TRBJ2-7
V: TRBV6-5
size: -
D: TRBD1

DNA: TGTGCCAGCAGTTTTGGCAGGGGGGATTCACCCCTCCACTTT
CDR3: CASSFGRGDSPLHF
J: TRBJ1-6
V: TRBV28
size: -
D: TRBD1

DNA: TGTGCCAGCAGCTATGAGGGTGAAGGTAATTCACCCCTCCACTTT
CDR3: CASSYEGEGNSPLHF
J: TRBJ1-6
V: TRBV11-2
size: -
D: -

DNA: TGTGCCACCAGTGATGACAGGGGGCAGGGAGATACGCAGTATTTT
CDR3: CATSDDRGQGDTQYF
J: TRBJ2-3
V: TRBV24-1
size: -
D: TRBD1

DNA: TGTGCCAGCAGCCCACAGGTGAACACTGAAGCTTTCTTT
CDR3: CASSPQVNTEAFF
J: TRBJ1-1
V: TRBV12-3/TRBV12-4
size: few
D: -

DNA: TGTGCCAGCAGCCATAGCCGGGACAGGCACTCTGGGGCCAACGTCCTGACTTTC
CDR3: CASSHSRDRHSGANVLTF
J: TRBJ2-6
V: TRBV3-1/TRBV3-2
size: -
D: TRBD1

DNA: TGTGCCAGCAGCTTATCACAGGGGGAGGACGAGCAGTACTTC
CDR3: CASSLSQGEDEQYF
J: TRBJ2-7
V: TRBV7-9
size: few
D: TRBD1